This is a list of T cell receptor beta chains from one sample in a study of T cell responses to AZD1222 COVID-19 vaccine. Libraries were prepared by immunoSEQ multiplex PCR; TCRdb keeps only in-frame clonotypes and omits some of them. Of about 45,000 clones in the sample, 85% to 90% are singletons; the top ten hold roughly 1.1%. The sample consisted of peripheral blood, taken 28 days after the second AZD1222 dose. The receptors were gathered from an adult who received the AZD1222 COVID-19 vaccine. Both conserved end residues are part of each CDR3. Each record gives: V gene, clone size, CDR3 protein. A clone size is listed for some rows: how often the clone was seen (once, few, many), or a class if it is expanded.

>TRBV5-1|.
CASSLEGNYGYTF
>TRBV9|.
CASSNRGENTQYF
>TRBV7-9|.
CASSLVRAETQYF
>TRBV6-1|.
CASSESGQTSSEKLFF
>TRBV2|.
CASSDDYLQTQYF
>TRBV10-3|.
CAISDLGGLQSSYEQYF
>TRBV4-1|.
CASSQPGQGPEQYF
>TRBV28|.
CASSLRVELQPQHF
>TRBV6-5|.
CASGTVNNEQFF
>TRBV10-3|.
CAISSLGTSGRGGTDTQYF
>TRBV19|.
CASSIVGGAVDQPQHF
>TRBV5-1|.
CASSWLAGGLTGELFF
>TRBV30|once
CAWRPGLFTDTQYF
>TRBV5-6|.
CASSQRVGQPQHF
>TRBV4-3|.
CASSQETPSYEQYF
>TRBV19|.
CASSIGADSVSYEQYF
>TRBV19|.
CASSFQGKPQHF
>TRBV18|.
CASSPGQGAEGYTF
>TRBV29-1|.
CSVDRGNSDTQYF
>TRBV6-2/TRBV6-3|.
CASSYSSGSSHEQYF
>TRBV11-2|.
CASSRYRTEANEQFF
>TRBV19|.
CASNPGYSNQPQHF
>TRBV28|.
CASSSIAGGPHNEQFF